This T cell receptor beta chain stems from a study of blood T cell repertoires in COVID-19. Overall study: PBMCs, B-cell-depleted T cells, or T cells provided the cDNA or gDNA that made up the material.

CDR3 length: 19 residues. In germline, CDR1 is SGHAT, CDR2 FQNNGV. V lost 1 base and J lost 0; bases outside the gene matches: 8. The protocol was immunoSEQ multiplex PCR, while the TCRdb copy is restricted to in-frame clones and leaves out a portion. The sample consists of some 90,000 clones, about 85% of them appearing once. The receptor was derived from a man between 60 and 75 years old with acute or convalescent COVID-19. The sample comprised peripheral blood. The rearrangement joins TRBV11-2 to TRBJ2-6; TRBD1 agrees at 8 bases. The CDR3 DNA is TGTGCCAGCAGCTTAGTTCATGGGACAGGCCCCTCTGGGGCCAACGTCCTGACTTTC. Translating it yields CASSLVHGTGPSGANVLTF.